This T cell receptor (beta chain) is from a study of breast tumors, draining lymph nodes, adjacent tissues. For this clonotype: What it binds is not known. A much larger clone lies one base from this, so it may be a read error.

The CDR3 runs 13 residues. Germline CDR1 SEHNR, CDR2 FQNEAQ (reference sequence). General study findings and limits: The lymph node origin of tumor T cells was framed as consistent with a hypothesis, not demonstrated. Tumor TCR diversity was below lymph nodes but above nontumor tissue.

TCRdb called the multiplex PCR reads again in MiXCR, with one record for every CDR3 protein. The table has 83,000 or so distinct CDR3 sequences, about 21% seen once. Breast cancer patients provided tissue from their axillary draining lymph nodes. The sequenced sample was axillary lymph node tissue. J is TRBJ1-2 and V is TRBV7-9, with D perhaps TRBD1 (6 bases). This sequence was found in a female donor with breast cancer. Some clones in this sample may be carry-over from other donors' samples. The CDR3 is CTSSYQGPNGYTF. The CDR3 coding sequence is TGTACCAGCAGCTACCAGGGGCCGAATGGCTACACCTTC.